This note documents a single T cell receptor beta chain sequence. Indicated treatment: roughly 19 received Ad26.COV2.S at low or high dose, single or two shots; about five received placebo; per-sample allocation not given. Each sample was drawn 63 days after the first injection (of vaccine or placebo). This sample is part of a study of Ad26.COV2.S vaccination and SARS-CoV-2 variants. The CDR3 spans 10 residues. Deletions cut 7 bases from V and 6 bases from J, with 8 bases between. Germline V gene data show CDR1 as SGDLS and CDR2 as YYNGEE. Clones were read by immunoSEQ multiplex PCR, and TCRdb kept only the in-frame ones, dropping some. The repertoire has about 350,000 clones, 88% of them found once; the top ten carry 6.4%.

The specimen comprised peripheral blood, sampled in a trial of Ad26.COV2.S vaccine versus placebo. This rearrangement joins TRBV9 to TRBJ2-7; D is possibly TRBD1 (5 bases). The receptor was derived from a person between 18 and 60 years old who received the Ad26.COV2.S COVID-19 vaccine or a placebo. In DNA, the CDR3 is TGTGCCAGCCTAGGGGCCGAGCAGTACTTC. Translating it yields CASLGAEQYF.